This is a list of T cell receptor beta chains from one sample in a study of beta chain features in type 1 diabetes. Sequencing was performed with immunoSEQ multiplex PCR; in TCRdb, only in-frame clones are kept and a portion is missing. This table holds tens of thousands of clones, less than 55% found once. The source material was Tregs from blood. Receptors were obtained from a young man with type 1 diabetes. Each CDR3 is given without its conserved first and last residue.

CDR3 protein,CDR3 length,V gene
ANGQGMGEQF,10,TRBV10-3
ASSQAQVYNEQF,12,TRBV14
ASSEAFSGSSYEQY,14,TRBV6-1
ATSRERGFYSGNTIY,15,TRBV15
AWGTHRGKNTEAF,13,TRBV30
GCGGLGQPQH,10,TRBV19
ASSLTGQGNYGYT,13,TRBV5-5
ASSPGGNEQF,10,TRBV6-6
ASSYSGAATDTQY,13,TRBV6-5
SGQTNSNTEAF,11,TRBV29-1
ASSQSGELAGEGTYNEQF,18,TRBV23-1
ASSPAGDSGNTIY,13,TRBV4-2
ASSQEQGRETQY,12,TRBV5-5
ATLGAGHSNQPQH,13,TRBV21-1
ASSLTQSDTQY,11,TRBV28
ASSSIPGDTQY,11,TRBV27
ASSSRKGEKATDTQY,15,TRBV5-6
ASRHRYLNTEAF,12,TRBV7-2
ASSKDRTSLHEQY,13,TRBV6-5
ASKKVGGETQY,11,TRBV2
ASSDSLAKNIQY,12,TRBV28
ASSLGNGGLMEKLF,14,TRBV7-2